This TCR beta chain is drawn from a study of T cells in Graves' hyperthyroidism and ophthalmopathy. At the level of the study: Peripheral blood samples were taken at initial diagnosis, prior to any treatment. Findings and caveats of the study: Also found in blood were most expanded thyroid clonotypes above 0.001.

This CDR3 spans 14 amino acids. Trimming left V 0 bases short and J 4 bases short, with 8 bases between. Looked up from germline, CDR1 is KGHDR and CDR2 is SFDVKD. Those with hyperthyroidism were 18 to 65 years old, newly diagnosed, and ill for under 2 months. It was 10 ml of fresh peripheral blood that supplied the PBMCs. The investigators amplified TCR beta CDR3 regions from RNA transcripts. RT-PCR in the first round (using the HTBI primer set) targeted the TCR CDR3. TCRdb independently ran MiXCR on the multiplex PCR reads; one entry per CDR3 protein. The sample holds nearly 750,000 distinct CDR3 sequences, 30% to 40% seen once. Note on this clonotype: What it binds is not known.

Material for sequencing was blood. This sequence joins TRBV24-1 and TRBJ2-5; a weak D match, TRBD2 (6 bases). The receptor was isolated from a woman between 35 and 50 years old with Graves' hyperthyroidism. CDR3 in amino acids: CATSDLLGGETQYF. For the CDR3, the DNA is TGTGCCACCAGTGATTTGTTGGGGGGAGAGACCCAGTACTTC.